This T cell receptor (beta chain) stems from a study of OX40 agonist ivuxolimab in advanced cancers. Overall study: Ivuxolimab, an agonistic anti-OX40 (CD134) antibody, was given to patients. Study-wide results and limits: Clonal expansion was seen in CD4+ and CD8+ blood T cells by week 6 at 0.1 to 3.0 mg/kg.

CDR3 length equals 17 residues. Unmatched junction bases numbered 5, after V lost 1 base and J lost 0 bases. Germline V gene lookup returns CDR1 SGHRS and CDR2 YFSETQ. Turning to this clone: Its antigen is not identified. The same CDR3 arises from other DNA sequences in this sample as well.

Assay: immunoSEQ multiplex PCR; the TCRdb copy retains only in-frame clones and omits some. The data contain some 82,000 clones, around nine tenths of them seen just once; the ten biggest clones take up 2.3%. The chain uses TRBV5-1 and TRBJ2-7; 12 bases fit TRBD2. The clonotype was recovered from an adult with an advanced solid tumor such as melanoma, head and neck, liver or kidney cancer. The sample consisted of CD4+ or CD8+ T cells sorted from blood, taken in a trial of the OX40 agonist ivuxolimab. This CDR3 is CASSLSSGRVLSYEQYF. Here the CDR3 DNA reads TGCGCCAGCAGCTTGTCTAGCGGGAGGGTTCTCTCCTACGAGCAGTACTTC.